This section outlines one T cell receptor (beta chain) sequence together with its context. The CDR3 consists of 14 residues. Between the trimmed V and J ends, which lost 5 bases and 4 bases, there was a span of 13 bases. Per germline, CDR1 MNHEY and CDR2 SMNVEV (reference sequence). This entry comes from a study of control samples from healthy donors and cancer patients. This table comes from immunoSEQ multiplex PCR, and its TCRdb copy is limited to in-frame clones, with some not included. The table lists some 150,000 clones, approximately 91% of them singletons. Sequencing was carried out using blood. The V gene is TRBV27, the J gene TRBJ2-3; the D is unclear. The source of this sequence is a man aged 25-40 years in good health. The chain's CDR3 is CASSLRLVADTQYF. DNA of the CDR3: TGTGCCAGCAGTCTACGTCTAGTGGCAGATACGCAGTATTTT.